The next 25 T cell receptor beta chains were all read from a single sample in a study of PD-1 blockade in classical Hodgkin lymphoma. The assay was immunoSEQ multiplex PCR, and TCRdb's table has in-frame clones only and misses some. Among some 84,000 clones, around nine tenths were seen once, and the ten largest hold less than 25%. Each of the patients experienced relapse following autologous stem cell transplantation, and their brentuximab vedotin exposure differed. The input for sequencing was peripheral blood mononuclear cells (PBMCs), taken at baseline. Every receptor here comes from a human donor with classical Hodgkin lymphoma.

In this sample, this clone turned up once. This chain uses TRBV29-1 with TRBJ2-7; 10 nucleotides align to TRBD1. The ends lost 7 bases at V and 8 bases at J; junction bases unmatched: 11. Germline lookup yields CDR1 SQVTM and CDR2 ANQGSEA. The CDR3 loop spans 13 amino acids. The CDR3 nucleotides read TGCAGCGGAGCAGACAGGGGGCCATCTAAGCAGTACTTC. This gives the protein CSGADRGPSKQYF.

This chain links TRBV6-1 with TRBJ1-1; D perhaps matches TRBD1 (5 bases). CDR1 is MNHNS, CDR2 SASEGT, per germline. V was cut by 3 bases and J by 0 bases, with 11 bases left in between. This CDR3 is 15 amino acids long. Written as DNA, the CDR3 is TGTGCCAGCAGTGATTTTAGGGGCTTGAACACTGAAGCTTTCTTT. It encodes CASSDFRGLNTEAFF.

The chain is built from TRBV19 and TRBJ1-1; 7 nucleotides agree with TRBD1. V lost 5 bases to trimming and J lost 4 bases; unmatched junction nucleotides: 7. This CDR3 comprises 14 residues. Germline V lookup: CDR1 LNHDA, CDR2 SQIVND (reference sequence). The CDR3: CASSPQTGITEAFF. DNA of the CDR3: TGTGCCAGTAGTCCCCAGACAGGGATCACTGAAGCTTTCTTT.

V is TRBV10-1 and J is TRBJ2-3; D is ambiguous. Germline CDR1 WNHNN, CDR2 SYGVQD (reference sequence). The CDR3 consists of 11 residues. The germline V and J ends were trimmed by 4 bases and 5 bases, with 4 bases remaining between them. CDR3 in DNA: TGCGCCAGCAGTGGAGAAGATACGCAGTATTTT. It is translated as CASSGEDTQYF.

This clone was observed a single time. The chain uses TRBV4-3 and TRBJ2-2, with unresolved D. CDR1 LGHNA and CDR2 YSLEER come from the germline V gene. Trimming removed 7 bases from V and 0 bases from J, with 15 bases in between. The CDR3 runs 16 residues. CDR3 residues: CASKAEGNTNTGELFF. The DNA for the CDR3 is TGCGCCAGCAAGGCTGAAGGGAATACGAACACCGGGGAGCTGTTTTTT.

V is TRBV6-6 and J is TRBJ2-1; 14 bases agree with TRBD2. The CDR3 consists of 15 residues. CDR1 is MNHNY and CDR2 is SVGAGI in the germline V gene (reference sequence). The trim removed 5 bases at V and 10 bases at J, leaving 7 bases unmatched. The CDR3 region is CASSPGLAGDGEQFF. DNA of the CDR3: TGTGCCAGCAGTCCGGGACTAGCGGGAGACGGGGAGCAGTTCTTC.

The V and J genes are TRBV11-3 and TRBJ1-1, with D perhaps TRBD1 (5 bases). The CDR3 contains 16 residues. Germline V gene sequence: CDR1 SGHNT, CDR2 YENEEA. V was shortened by 2 bases and J by 4 bases, with 17 bases between the two germline ends. The CDR3 reads CASSLKVLGVGTEAFF. CDR3 DNA: TGTGCCAGCAGCTTAAAGGTCCTAGGGGTTGGCACTGAAGCTTTCTTT.

J is TRBJ1-1 and V is TRBV2, with D unresolved. The CDR3 totals 14 residues. Looked up from germline, CDR1 is SNHLY and CDR2 is FYNNEI. Trimming removed 3 bases at V and 0 bases at J, with 8 bases between. CDR3 amino acids: CASSEVPVNTEAFF. CDR3 DNA: TGTGCCAGCAGTGAGGTCCCCGTGAACACTGAAGCTTTCTTT.

This clone was counted a single time. The CDR3 loop is CASWDKWVGELFF. DNA of the CDR3: TGTGCCAGCTGGGATAAATGGGTCGGGGAGCTGTTTTTT. The chain employs TRBV6-5 and TRBJ2-2; D gene ambiguous. V shed 8 bases and J shed 7 bases, with 14 bases lying between them. In germline, CDR1 is MNHEY, CDR2 SVGAGI. The CDR3 runs to 13 residues.

The chain is built from TRBV11-2 and TRBJ2-1, with 7 bases identical to TRBD1. Trimming cost V 5 bases and J 9 bases; bases outside gene matches: 13. Germline-derived CDR1 and CDR2 are SGHAT and FQNNGV. CDR3 length equals 15 residues. The CDR3: CASSPTGVSLGEQFF. Here the CDR3 DNA reads TGTGCCAGCAGCCCTACAGGGGTATCTTTGGGTGAGCAGTTCTTC. The whole variable domain, remainder taken from reference TRBV11-2 and TRBJ2-1, is EAGVAQSPRYKIIEKRQSVAFWCNPISGHATLYWYQQILGQGPKLLIQFQNNGVVDDSQLPKDRFSAERLKGVDSTLKIQPAKLEDSAVYLCASSPTGVSLGEQFFGPGTRLTVL.

This sequence joins TRBV2 and TRBJ2-5, with D hard to call. Germline V gene lookup returns CDR1 SNHLY and CDR2 FYNNEI. Trimming shortened V by 5 bases and J by 2 bases, and 3 bases separated the two germline ends. The CDR3 extends over 11 amino acids. CDR3 in DNA: TGTGCCAGCAGTCTTCAAGAGACCCAGTACTTC. As protein: CASSLQETQYF.

V usage is TRBV11-3 and J usage is TRBJ2-2, with D maybe TRBD1 (5 bases). Germline-derived CDR1 and CDR2 are SGHNT and YENEEA. The CDR3 contains 13 residues. The ends were cut back, 0 bases at V and 8 bases at J, with 7 bases in the middle. In DNA form, the CDR3 reads TGTGCCAGCAGCTTAGAAGGGGCAGGGGAGCTGTTTTTT. Protein sequence: CASSLEGAGELFF.

The DNA for the CDR3 is TGTGCCAGCAGTGAAGATCGACGGCCCCAGCATTTT. It translates to CASSEDRRPQHF. The gene calls are TRBV6-1 and TRBJ1-5, with D uncertain. The CDR3 totals 12 residues. V was cut by 1 base and J by 9 bases, with 7 bases left in between. From germline, CDR1 is MNHNS and CDR2 SASEGT.

CDR3 region: CASSFFPTWEGRITEAFF. The CDR3 nucleotides read TGTGCCAGCAGCTTTTTTCCAACGTGGGAGGGAAGAATCACTGAAGCTTTCTTT. The chain has TRBV5-6 and TRBJ1-1; the D is unclear. Trimming removed 2 bases at V and 4 bases at J, with 24 bases between. Germline V lookup: CDR1 SGHDT, CDR2 YYEEEE. The CDR3 contains 18 residues. The full variable domain, rest sourced from reference TRBV5-6 and TRBJ1-1, is DAGVTQSPTHLIKTRGQQVTLRCSPKSGHDTVSWYQQALGQGPQFIFQYYEEEERQRGNFPDRFSGHQFPNYSSELNVNALLLGDSALYLCASSFFPTWEGRITEAFFGQGTRLTVV.

This chain uses TRBV6-1 with TRBJ1-5; 7 nucleotides match TRBD1. Germline CDR1 and CDR2: MNHNS and SASEGT. The CDR3 sequence is 14 residues long. V shed 5 bases and J 4 bases; nucleotides not matched to a gene: 5. The CDR3 nucleotides read TGTGCCAGCAGTCAGGGGACAGTAAATCAGCCCCAGCATTTT. It specifies CASSQGTVNQPQHF.

The genes are TRBV18 and TRBJ2-5; 7 positions match TRBD2. V was clipped by 2 bases and J by 0 bases; unmatched bases: 6. Germline CDR1 is KGHSH and CDR2 is LQKENI. The CDR3 loop spans 16 amino acids. CDR3 nucleotides: TGTGCCAGCTCACCATGGCCTAGCGGATACCAAGAGACCCAGTACTTC. It encodes CASSPWPSGYQETQYF. Complete variable domain (other parts from reference TRBV18 and TRBJ2-5): NAGVMQNPRHLVRRRGQEARLRCSPMKGHSHVYWYRQLPEEGLKFMVYLQKENIIDESGMPKERFSAEFPKEGPSILRIQQVVRGDSAAYFCASSPWPSGYQETQYFGPGTRLLVL.

The chain couples TRBV29-1 to TRBJ2-7; either TRBD1 or TRBD2 may fit D (5 bases each). V gave up 5 bases and J gave up 1 base, with 12 bases separating them. There are 13 residues in the CDR3. Germline V gene data show CDR1 as SQVTM and CDR2 as ANQGSEA. The CDR3 spells CSVSRDGSYEQYF. The CDR3 DNA reads as TGCAGCGTTTCCCGGGACGGATCCTACGAGCAGTACTTC.

The chain is built from TRBV6-4 and TRBJ1-1, with 9 positions matching TRBD1. This CDR3 comprises 13 residues. CDR1 is MRHNA, CDR2 SNTAGT, per germline. The V segment lost 10 bases and the J segment 4 bases; nucleotides outside the gene matches: 7. The CDR3 coding sequence is TGTGCCACCCAACAGGGGGCGAGCACTGAAGCTTTCTTT. Translating gives CATQQGASTEAFF.

The chain links TRBV7-9 to TRBJ2-3, with TRBD2 matching 8 bases. The CDR3 spans 16 residues. With 5 bases clipped from V and 3 bases from J, the junction kept 10 bases outside the gene matches. Germline values: CDR1 SEHNR, CDR2 FQNEAQ (reference sequence). CDR3 protein: CASSLGLARGTDTQYF. CDR3 bases: TGTGCCAGCAGCCTTGGACTAGCTCGCGGGACAGATACGCAGTATTTT.

The chain carries TRBV7-2 and TRBJ2-7, with D unresolved. V was clipped by 5 bases and J by 3 bases, with 11 bases between them. Per germline, CDR1 SGHTA and CDR2 FQGNSA. The CDR3 sequence is 13 residues long. CDR3 bases: TGTGCCAGCAGCCCCCTTGGCCGCTACGAGCAGTACTTC. Translation: CASSPLGRYEQYF.

This clone showed up just a few times. This rearrangement joins TRBV19 to TRBJ1-5; 8 bases align to TRBD1. From germline, CDR1 is LNHDA and CDR2 SQIVND (reference sequence). The CDR3 is 13 amino acids. Trimming took 5 bases from V and 4 from J; bases not matched to a gene: 1. CDR3 sequence: CASSRQGNQPQHF. In DNA, the CDR3 is TGTGCCAGTAGTCGACAGGGGAATCAGCCCCAGCATTTT. The full variable domain, in which reference TRBV19 and TRBJ1-5 provide the parts outside the CDR3, is DGGITQSPKYLFRKEGQNVTLSCEQNLNHDAMYWYRQDPGQGLRLIYYSQIVNDFQKGDIAEGYSVSREKKESFPLTVTSAQKNPTAFYLCASSRQGNQPQHFGDGTRLSIL.

This chain links TRBV11-2 with TRBJ2-7; TRBD2 matches at 13 bases. V lost 5 bases and J lost 2; bases outside the gene matches: 3. The CDR3 contains 15 residues. The germline gives CDR1 SGHAT, CDR2 FQNNGV. CDR3 loop: CASSQTSGRAYEQYF. CDR3 bases: TGTGCCAGCAGCCAAACTAGCGGGAGGGCCTACGAGCAGTACTTC.

CDR3 protein: CASSQEYSSGRAYYNEQFF. In DNA form, the CDR3 reads TGCGCCAGCAGCCAAGAATACTCTAGCGGGAGGGCCTACTACAATGAGCAGTTCTTC. The chain has TRBV4-1 and TRBJ2-1; 12 bases align to TRBD2. CDR3 size: 19 residues. The germline V gene encodes CDR1 MGHRA and CDR2 YSYEKL. Germline trimming cut 0 bases from V and 3 bases from J; bases unmatched to any gene: 9.

V and J are TRBV13 and TRBJ1-2, with D possibly being TRBD1 (5 bases). Trimming removed 2 bases at V and 2 bases at J, with 15 bases between. Germline loops: CDR1 PRHDT, CDR2 FYEKMQ (reference sequence). The CDR3 covers 16 residues. DNA for the CDR3: TGTGCCAGCAGCTTAAACCCCGGGGGGTTGAACTATGGCTACACCTTC. Protein sequence: CASSLNPGGLNYGYTF.

The CDR3 reads CASSRINQPQHF. CDR3 coding DNA: TGTGCCAGCAGCCGCATTAATCAGCCCCAGCATTTT. V usage is TRBV5-8 and J usage is TRBJ1-5; no clear D. V lost 4 bases to trimming and J lost 4 bases, with 6 bases between them. Germline V gene lookup returns CDR1 SGHTS and CDR2 YDEGEE. CDR3 length: 12 amino acids.